What follows describes a single T cell receptor (beta chain). Antigen: not known. The germline V and J ends were trimmed by 0 bases and 4 bases, with 13 bases remaining between them. In germline, CDR1 is SGHRS, CDR2 YFSETQ. The CDR3 totals 15 residues. TCRdb independently ran MiXCR on the reads; one entry per CDR3 protein. The sample records about 830,000 distinct CDR3 sequences, around a third being singletons. The record originates from a study of T cell repertoires in cytomegalovirus infection. Study information: Peptides in the study included HLA-C-restricted and HLA-B-restricted CMV epitopes. Public TCR beta signatures marked donors with CMV infection and the matching HLA. Study-wide results and caveats: Ex vivo responses were dominated by HLA-C-restricted CMV-specific TCR beta clonotypes.

This sequence joins TRBV5-1 and TRBJ2-5; a possible D gene is TRBD1 (6 bases). Sequencing was performed on cultured CD8+ T cells from PBMCs, taken from culture after CMV antigen stimulation. The clonotype was recovered from a human donor in good health (CMV status not recorded). Some clones in this sample may be carry-over from other donors' samples. The CDR3 coding sequence is TGCGCCAGCAGCTTGGTAGGGGGAAAGGGAGAGACCCAGTACTTC. Translated: CASSLVGGKGETQYF.